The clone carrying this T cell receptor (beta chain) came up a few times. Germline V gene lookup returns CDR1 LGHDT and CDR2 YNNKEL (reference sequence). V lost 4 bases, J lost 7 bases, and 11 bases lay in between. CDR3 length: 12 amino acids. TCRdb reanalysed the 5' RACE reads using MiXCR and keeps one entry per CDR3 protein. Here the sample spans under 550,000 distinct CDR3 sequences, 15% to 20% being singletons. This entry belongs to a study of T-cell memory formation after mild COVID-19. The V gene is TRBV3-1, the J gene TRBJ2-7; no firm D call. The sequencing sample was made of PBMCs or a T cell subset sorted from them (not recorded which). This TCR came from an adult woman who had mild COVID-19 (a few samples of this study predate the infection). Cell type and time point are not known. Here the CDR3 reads CASSLGPAEQYF. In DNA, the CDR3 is TGTGCCAGCAGCCTCGGCCCAGCTGAGCAGTACTTC.